Below, one TCR beta chain is given with its context. The data are from a study of blood T cell repertoires in COVID-19. Study in general: Researchers got acute and convalescent COVID-19 samples from the United States, Italy and Spain. The cDNA or gDNA used as material had been derived from T cells, B-cell-depleted T cells, or PBMCs.

Original processing notes: Amplification from reference gene primers served as the basis for estimated nucleated cell counts. TCRdb keeps only in-frame clones here, not all; method: immunoSEQ multiplex PCR. The V and J calls and clone size are taken from that table; D and trimming were inferred from the DNA. Of more than 200,000 clones in the sample, around 88% were seen once. The origin of this receptor is a man between 25 and 39 years old with active or convalescent COVID-19. The specimen sequenced was peripheral blood.

The CDR3 region has the DNA TGTGCCAGCAGTGACTTCCCCGGGGAGCTGTTTTTT. It codes for CASSDFPGELFF. The chain joins TRBV2 to TRBJ2-2; D uncertain. The CDR3 totals 12 residues. Per the germline V gene, CDR1 is SNHLY and CDR2 is FYNNEI. V lost 3 bases to trimming and J lost 6 bases, with 5 bases between them.